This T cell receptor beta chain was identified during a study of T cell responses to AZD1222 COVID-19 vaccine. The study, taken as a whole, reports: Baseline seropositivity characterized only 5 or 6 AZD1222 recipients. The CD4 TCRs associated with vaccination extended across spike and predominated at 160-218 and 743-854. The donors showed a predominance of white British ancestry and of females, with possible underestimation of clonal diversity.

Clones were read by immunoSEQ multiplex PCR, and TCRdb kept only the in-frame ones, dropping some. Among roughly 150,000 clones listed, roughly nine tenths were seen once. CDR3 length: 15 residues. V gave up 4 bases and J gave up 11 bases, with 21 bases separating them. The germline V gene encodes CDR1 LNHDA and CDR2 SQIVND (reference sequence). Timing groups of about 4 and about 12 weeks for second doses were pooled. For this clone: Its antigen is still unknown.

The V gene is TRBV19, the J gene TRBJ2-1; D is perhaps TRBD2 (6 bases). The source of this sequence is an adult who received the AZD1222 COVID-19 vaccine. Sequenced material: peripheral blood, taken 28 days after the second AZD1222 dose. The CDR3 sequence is CASSNSEGTHSQQFF. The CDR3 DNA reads TGTGCCAGTAGTAATTCGGAGGGGACTCATAGCCAGCAGTTCTTC.